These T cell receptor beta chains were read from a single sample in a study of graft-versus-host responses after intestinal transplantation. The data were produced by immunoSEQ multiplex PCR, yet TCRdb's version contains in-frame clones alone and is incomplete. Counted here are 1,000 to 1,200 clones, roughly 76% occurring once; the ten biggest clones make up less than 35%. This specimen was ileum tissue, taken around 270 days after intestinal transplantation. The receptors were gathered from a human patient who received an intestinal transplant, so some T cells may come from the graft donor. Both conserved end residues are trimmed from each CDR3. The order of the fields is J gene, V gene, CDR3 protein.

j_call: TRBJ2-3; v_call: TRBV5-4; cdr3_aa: ASSLGLADTDTQY
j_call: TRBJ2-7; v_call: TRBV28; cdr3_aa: ASSSSSYEQY
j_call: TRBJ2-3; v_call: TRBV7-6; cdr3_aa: ASSLLYLGTQY
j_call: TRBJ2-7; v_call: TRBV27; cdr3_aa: ASSAGSYEQY
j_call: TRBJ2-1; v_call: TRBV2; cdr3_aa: ASSSGTGVYNEQF
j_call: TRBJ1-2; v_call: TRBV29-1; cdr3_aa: SVLISNGYT
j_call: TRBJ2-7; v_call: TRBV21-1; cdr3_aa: ASSKAHRGHYEQY
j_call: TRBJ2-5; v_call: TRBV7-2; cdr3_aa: ASSLPIIRLAGGQETQY
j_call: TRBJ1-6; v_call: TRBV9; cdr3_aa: ASSVARFDSPLH
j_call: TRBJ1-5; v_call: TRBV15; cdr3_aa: ATSRVSSNQPQH
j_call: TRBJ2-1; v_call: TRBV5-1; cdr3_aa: ASSWRRRGTGGDEQF
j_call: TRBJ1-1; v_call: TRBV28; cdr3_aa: ASSLILMYPVTTEAF
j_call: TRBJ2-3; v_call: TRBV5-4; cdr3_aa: ASSLASGNTDTQY
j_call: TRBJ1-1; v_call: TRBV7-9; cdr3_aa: ASSHPPPAEAF
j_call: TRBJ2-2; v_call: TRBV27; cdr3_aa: ASTNTGELF
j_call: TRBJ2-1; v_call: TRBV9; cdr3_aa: ASSVGTSGSSEQF
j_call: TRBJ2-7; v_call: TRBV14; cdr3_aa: ASSRTSRSSYEQY
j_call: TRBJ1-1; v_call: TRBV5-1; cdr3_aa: ASSLRAGGTEAF
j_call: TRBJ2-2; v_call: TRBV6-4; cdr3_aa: ASSEGVHGELF
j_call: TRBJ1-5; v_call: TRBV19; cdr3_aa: ASSTGENQPQH